This TCR beta chain was sequenced in a study of blood T cells in healthy people across ages. Findings of the study overall: The percentage of naive T cells correlated strongly with TCR beta diversity. Donor CMV infection status was unknown, possibly confounding age-related changes in expanded clonotypes. Unsorted PBMCs ruled out conclusive naive versus antigen-experienced comparison.

This clonotype appeared a few times. Its antigen remains unidentified. Alongside a J-beta primer mix, a sample-barcoded 5' primer served in a second PCR lasting roughly 6 to 12 cycles. Each cDNA molecule was tagged by a template-switch adaptor that had 12 random nucleotides. TCRdb ran MiXCR on the 5' RACE reads and lists one entry per CDR3 protein. The sample records hundreds of thousands of distinct CDR3 sequences, 44% being singletons. Per germline, CDR1 SGHDN and CDR2 FVKESK. The CDR3 contains 14 residues. V lost 4 bases and J 5 bases, leaving 12 bases between the germline ends. This rearrangement joins TRBV14 to TRBJ1-5; no firm D call. The TCR sequence derives from a man aged 55 to 70 in good health. Sequenced input: blood. CDR3 region: CASSPSGHDQPQHF. The DNA of the CDR3 is TGTGCCAGCAGCCCCAGCGGGCATGATCAGCCCCAGCATTTT.